This T cell receptor beta chain was retrieved from a study of HIV-infected patients and healthy controls (dated by TCRdb to between 2014 and 2016). General notes on the study: The study tested whether deep TCR repertoire sequencing of HIV patients' small blood samples could capture immune perturbation and reconstitution.

Whole blood was used without cell fractionation, so all unsorted peripheral T cells were reflected in the repertoire. As controls, ten healthy donors without infection were sampled, and four of the ten donors were sampled a second time roughly 3 months later. For RNA extraction, 2 to 2.5 ml of peripheral blood was collected into Tempus tubes. Residual genomic DNA was removed with the TURBO-DNase kit and globin mRNA was depleted with GLOBINclear. Using SuperScript III with primers targeting the alpha and beta constant regions, 400 to 550 ng of RNA was reverse transcribed. Separate libraries for the alpha and beta chains were generated through chain-specific third strand synthesis that incorporated multiplexing indices. The protocol used a single primer pair to amplify all rearrangements within a chain, which avoided primer bias, and attached molecular barcodes to each cDNA molecule. The SP2 sequencing primer site and a random hexamer were carried on a 5' RACE adapter, to which purified cDNA was joined by T4 RNA Ligase 1. Second strand synthesis was primed from the SP2 site with Phusion polymerase, using slow temperature ramps to favor optimal annealing. Two random hexamer sequences, both added before amplification and joined together, made up the 12-nucleotide barcode of each molecule. P5 and P7 adapter elements plus a second index were added in a short first PCR, which was followed by a roughly 21-cycle amplification PCR with P5s and P7 primers. Libraries received 25 to 35 PCR cycles in total, were quantified on a Qubit, sized on a Bioanalyzer, and diluted to 3.5 to 5 nM. Sequencing of the normalized libraries was done on an Illumina MiSeq using 2 x 250 paired-end kits. Reverse transcription reactions underwent purification over MinElute columns, with elution into roughly 10 ul Tris-Cl. Adapter ligations ran for 23 hours at 16 degrees C and were afterwards cleaned with AMPure XP beads at a 1:1 ratio. Per the authors' processing: A modified Decombinator processed the demultiplexed FASTQ files and output V, J, insert and barcode information. Sequences that shared a barcode but differed from the dominant sequence were treated as errors and discarded, and barcodes were clustered at Levenshtein distance 3 and counted to estimate the original cDNA molecules. The R packages ineq, vegan, igraph and RCytoscape were used for downstream analyses, together with IMGT nomenclature and CDR3 definitions. To avoid skew from clonal expansion, each TCR was counted once, and V gene usage was computed over distinct sequences. Similarity networks connected unique CDR3 amino acid sequences within a donor whenever two sequences differed by a single Levenshtein edit. The authors compiled published HIV-specific CDR3s (around 90 alpha, approximately 700 beta) and CMV-specific CDR3s (approximately 13 alpha, a few hundred beta) and searched for them in the repertoires. It was shown by random subsampling to size-matched repertoires that the decreased diversity of patients was not caused by their lower sequence numbers. The raw public reads went through TCRdb reprocessing: fastp at Q25, MiXCR clone calling, in-frame beta chains kept. Every CDR3 protein is listed once, alongside the most common genes and DNA of its rows. It is TCRdb's table, rather than the study itself, that gives the V and J calls and clone size. The sample table lists some 20,000 distinct CDR3 sequences, about 9.4% of them with a count of one. Around 6.5% of the sample goes to the ten largest clones.

This clonotype was observed many times. Its specific antigen is unknown. No much larger clone exists at a distance of one base, and base qualities are not known. V is clipped by 0 bases and J by 8 bases, and the sequence between their germline boundaries is 17 bases long. The CDR3 has 16 amino acids, counting the end cysteine and phenylalanine. Only the CDR3 DNA stays, 48 bases, in frame from base 1. CDR1 and CDR2 are drawn from the germline V gene: WSHSY, SAAADI. Summary of the overall study and its limitations: HLA typing of donors was not performed in the study. Alpha-chain CDR3s from MAIT cells appeared at high frequency in healthy controls but were severely depleted in HIV+ repertoires. The observed differences in diversity were not explained by the slight differences in age and sex profiles between the study cohorts. Processing included only sixteen HIV-infected individuals, and this was regarded by the authors as a major limit on how widely the findings apply. Using whole blood restricted sequencing depth and prevented separating the dynamics of distinct T-cell subpopulations. Healthy control repertoires showed roughly threefold more distinct CDR3s and higher Shannon diversity than untreated HIV+ repertoires. Mean usage differed significantly between HIV-infected patients and controls for eight alpha and eight beta V genes. HIV-associated CDR3s exhibited a significant reduction in frequency during therapy, whereas CMV-associated CDR3s exhibited no significant change, although the majority increased in frequency. Rare events from HIV-infected data received too much weight under size-matching, and comparisons were complicated by unequal numbers of distinct sequences between patients and controls. In the samples, alpha-beta chain pairing was left undetermined. Size-matched repertoire data did not replicate the apparent post-therapy recovery of the Gini index in HIV-infected patients. Oligoclonality may be reflected in the significantly higher mean Gini indices of HIV-infected repertoires compared with controls. Both the Jaccard index and the count of highly shared sequences showed that healthy controls shared more CDR3s between individuals than HIV+ patients did.

The TCR sequence derives from an adult in good health. The sample comprised blood. The chain is assembled from TRBV10-2 and TRBJ1-5; no D segment can be confidently identified. For the CDR3, the sequence is CASSESREVVWEPQHF. The nucleotide sequence is given as TGCGCCAGCAGTGAGTCGAGGGAGGTGGTCTGGGAGCCCCAGCATTTT.